This T cell receptor beta chain was documented in a study of blood T cell repertoires in COVID-19. Across the whole study: Collection of acute and convalescent COVID-19 samples took place in the United States, Italy and Spain. From T cells, B-cell-depleted T cells, or PBMCs came the material, which was cDNA or gDNA.

Per the original methods: Estimation of nucleated cell counts relied on the amplification of reference gene primers. TCRdb's copy holds only in-frame clones and misses some; the assay was immunoSEQ multiplex PCR. D and trimming come from the DNA, and the V and J calls and clone size come from that table. The sample shows around 130,000 clones, roughly three quarters of them seen only once. This CDR3 region has 16 residues. Germline V gene data show CDR1 as LGHDT and CDR2 as YNNKEL (reference sequence). Trimming removed 6 bases from V and 5 bases from J; junction bases left unmatched: 12. This clone has a handful of counts.

V and J are TRBV3-1 (or the pseudogene TRBV3-2) and TRBJ2-2; 7 positions match TRBD2. The source material was peripheral blood. The TCR originated in a human donor in a cohort sampled during active COVID-19. CDR3 bases: TGTGCCAGCAGATCAACGGGCGGGGGAGGGACCGGGGAGCTGTTTTTT. Translating it yields CASRSTGGGGTGELFF.